The rows below give T cell receptor beta chains drawn from one sample of a study of blood T cells in healthy people across ages. TCRdb re-called the 5' RACE reads through MiXCR, storing one row per CDR3 protein. The table includes hundreds of thousands of distinct CDR3 sequences, approximately 51% detected once. Sequencing was performed on blood. The receptors stem from a man aged 60 to 69 in good health. The CDR3 runs from the conserved cysteine through the conserved F or W. D genes are given only for firm matches. Not all rows give a size; the values are once, few, many and, for expanded clones, a class.

d_call: TRBD1
v_call: TRBV20-1
clone_size: -
j_call: TRBJ2-7
cdr3_aa: CRGQDDYEQYF
cdr3_nt: TGCAGGGGACAGGACGACTACGAGCAGTACTTC

d_call: -
v_call: TRBV6-1
clone_size: -
j_call: TRBJ2-5
cdr3_aa: CASSDWGGETQYF
cdr3_nt: TGTGCCAGCAGTGACTGGGGCGGCGAGACCCAGTACTTC

d_call: -
v_call: TRBV20-1
clone_size: few
j_call: TRBJ2-1
cdr3_aa: CSASRGSLNEQFF
cdr3_nt: TGCAGTGCTAGCCGAGGGAGTTTAAATGAGCAGTTCTTC

d_call: TRBD2
v_call: TRBV4-3
clone_size: few
j_call: TRBJ2-7
cdr3_aa: CASSQQRDGLAGGPLSEQYF
cdr3_nt: TGCGCCAGCAGCCAACAACGGGATGGCCTAGCGGGAGGGCCTCTCTCCGAGCAGTACTTC

d_call: TRBD2
v_call: TRBV2
clone_size: -
j_call: TRBJ2-5
cdr3_aa: CATERGAQETQYF
cdr3_nt: TGTGCCACCGAGCGGGGGGCCCAAGAGACCCAGTACTTC

d_call: TRBD2
v_call: TRBV7-6
clone_size: many
j_call: TRBJ2-3
cdr3_aa: CASSLAAGGRGTDTQYF
cdr3_nt: TGTGCCAGCAGCTTAGCAGCGGGGGGCCGTGGTACAGATACGCAGTATTTT

d_call: -
v_call: TRBV30
clone_size: -
j_call: TRBJ1-2
cdr3_aa: CAWSVGGGYGYTF
cdr3_nt: TGTGCCTGGAGCGTAGGGGGGGGCTATGGCTACACCTTC

d_call: TRBD2
v_call: TRBV28
clone_size: -
j_call: TRBJ2-3
cdr3_aa: CASSLYGGRLGDTQCF
cdr3_nt: TGTGCCAGCAGTTTATACGGCGGGAGGCTCGGGGATACGCAGTGTTTT

d_call: -
v_call: TRBV5-1
clone_size: -
j_call: TRBJ2-4
cdr3_aa: CASSNLLPEQYF
cdr3_nt: TGCGCCAGCAGCAACCTATTGCCTGAGCAGTACTTC

d_call: -
v_call: TRBV29-1
clone_size: once
j_call: TRBJ2-7
cdr3_aa: CSVEVARDTHNEQYF
cdr3_nt: TGCAGCGTTGAAGTCGCGCGGGATACTCACAATGAGCAGTACTTC

d_call: -
v_call: TRBV9
clone_size: -
j_call: TRBJ1-4
cdr3_aa: CANSISPTNEKLFF
cdr3_nt: TGTGCCAACAGCATCTCCCCAACTAATGAAAAACTGTTTTTT

d_call: -
v_call: TRBV4-2
clone_size: -
j_call: TRBJ2-7
cdr3_aa: CASSTEFSDEQYF
cdr3_nt: TGTGCCAGCAGCACAGAGTTCTCCGACGAGCAGTACTTC

d_call: TRBD2
v_call: TRBV6-5
clone_size: few
j_call: TRBJ2-7
cdr3_aa: CASSYSNSGRGYEQYF
cdr3_nt: TGTGCCAGCAGTTACTCAAATAGCGGGAGGGGTTACGAGCAGTACTTC

d_call: -
v_call: TRBV27
clone_size: -
j_call: TRBJ1-5
cdr3_aa: CASSLSGAGNQPQHF
cdr3_nt: TGTGCCAGCAGTTTATCGGGAGCTGGCAATCAGCCCCAGCATTTT

d_call: -
v_call: TRBV9
clone_size: -
j_call: TRBJ2-6
cdr3_aa: CASSPHAGANVLTF
cdr3_nt: TGTGCCAGCAGCCCCCACGCTGGGGCCAACGTCCTGACTTTC

d_call: -
v_call: TRBV29-1
clone_size: -
j_call: TRBJ2-5
cdr3_aa: CSVVPKTDYQEQYF
cdr3_nt: TGCAGCGTCGTCCCAAAGACGGACTACCAGGAGCAGTACTTC

d_call: TRBD1
v_call: TRBV24-1
clone_size: few
j_call: TRBJ2-3
cdr3_aa: CATSDPGQATDTQYF
cdr3_nt: TGTGCCACCAGTGATCCGGGACAGGCCACAGATACGCAGTATTTT

d_call: -
v_call: TRBV6-1
clone_size: -
j_call: TRBJ2-3
cdr3_aa: CASNPRNPDTQYF
cdr3_nt: TGTGCCAGCAATCCTCGGAACCCAGATACGCAGTATTTT

d_call: TRBD1
v_call: TRBV20-1
clone_size: -
j_call: TRBJ1-5
cdr3_aa: CSAARGQVVGQPQHF
cdr3_nt: TGCAGTGCTGCCCGCGGACAGGTGGTAGGGCAGCCCCAGCATTTT

d_call: -
v_call: TRBV29-1
clone_size: -
j_call: TRBJ2-1
cdr3_aa: CSVDLVGPLDNEFF
cdr3_nt: TGCAGCGTTGACCTCGTGGGACCCCTTGACAATGAGTTCTTC

d_call: -
v_call: TRBV29-1
clone_size: few
j_call: TRBJ1-2
cdr3_aa: CSVDQGFGYTF
cdr3_nt: TGCAGCGTTGATCAGGGGTTTGGCTACACCTTC

d_call: -
v_call: TRBV19
clone_size: few
j_call: TRBJ2-5
cdr3_aa: CASSPRLVASIDEQYF
cdr3_nt: TGTGCCAGTAGTCCCCGACTAGTTGCAAGTATCGATGAGCAGTACTTC

d_call: -
v_call: TRBV12-3/TRBV12-4
clone_size: few
j_call: TRBJ2-1
cdr3_aa: CASSAGTKQFF
cdr3_nt: TGTGCCAGCAGCGCAGGGACGAAGCAGTTCTTC

d_call: -
v_call: TRBV7-8
clone_size: few
j_call: TRBJ2-1
cdr3_aa: CASSLARLAYRNEQFF
cdr3_nt: TGTGCCAGCAGCTTGGCTCGGCTAGCGTACCGCAATGAGCAGTTCTTC

d_call: TRBD2
v_call: TRBV28
clone_size: few
j_call: TRBJ2-3
cdr3_aa: CASGGASGSWDTQYF
cdr3_nt: TGTGCCAGCGGGGGAGCTAGCGGGAGTTGGGATACGCAGTATTTT

d_call: TRBD2
v_call: TRBV25-1
clone_size: -
j_call: TRBJ2-7
cdr3_aa: CASRGGTYEQYF
cdr3_nt: TGTGCCAGCAGGGGGGGGACTTACGAGCAGTACTTC

d_call: -
v_call: TRBV4-3
clone_size: -
j_call: TRBJ1-2
cdr3_aa: CASSQDHLGSGGYTF
cdr3_nt: TGCGCCAGCAGCCAAGACCATCTGGGTTCCGGTGGCTACACCTTC

d_call: TRBD2
v_call: TRBV4-2
clone_size: few
j_call: TRBJ2-1
cdr3_aa: CASSQVAGTSSYNEQFF
cdr3_nt: TGTGCCAGCAGCCAAGTAGCGGGGACGAGCTCCTACAATGAGCAGTTCTTC

d_call: TRBD1
v_call: TRBV28
clone_size: -
j_call: TRBJ2-1
cdr3_aa: CASSPDRAWNEQFF
cdr3_nt: TGTGCCAGCAGTCCGGACAGGGCGTGGAATGAGCAGTTCTTC

d_call: TRBD2
v_call: TRBV7-2
clone_size: -
j_call: TRBJ2-1
cdr3_aa: CASAGLAGGGYEQFF
cdr3_nt: TGTGCCAGCGCAGGACTAGCGGGAGGTGGCTATGAGCAGTTCTTC

d_call: -
v_call: TRBV20-1
clone_size: -
j_call: TRBJ2-3
cdr3_aa: CSAREGGRALTDTQYF
cdr3_nt: TGCAGTGCTAGAGAAGGGGGGCGAGCACTCACAGATACGCAGTATTTT

d_call: TRBD1
v_call: TRBV6-1
clone_size: -
j_call: TRBJ2-1
cdr3_aa: CASRIWTGGSAYNEQFF
cdr3_nt: TGTGCCAGCAGGATCTGGACAGGGGGTTCCGCCTACAATGAGCAGTTCTTC

d_call: -
v_call: TRBV9
clone_size: -
j_call: TRBJ2-5
cdr3_aa: CASSAQGRGETQYF
cdr3_nt: TGTGCCAGCAGCGCCCAGGGTAGGGGAGAGACCCAGTACTTC

d_call: TRBD2
v_call: TRBV7-2
clone_size: few
j_call: TRBJ2-1
cdr3_aa: CASSLGYSSGRGSYEQFF
cdr3_nt: TGTGCCAGCAGCTTAGGCTATTCTAGCGGGAGGGGGTCCTATGAGCAGTTCTTC

d_call: TRBD2
v_call: TRBV10-3
clone_size: few
j_call: TRBJ2-3
cdr3_aa: CAISGTSGTDTQYF
cdr3_nt: TGTGCCATCAGTGGGACTAGCGGGACAGATACGCAGTATTTT

d_call: -
v_call: TRBV6-2/TRBV6-3
clone_size: few
j_call: TRBJ2-3
cdr3_aa: CASSSYRAKGTDTQYF
cdr3_nt: TGTGCCAGCAGTTCCTACAGGGCTAAGGGCACAGATACGCAGTATTTT

d_call: -
v_call: TRBV10-3
clone_size: -
j_call: TRBJ2-7
cdr3_aa: CAISGGTSYKEQYF
cdr3_nt: TGTGCCATCAGTGGAGGGACTTCCTACAAGGAGCAGTACTTC

d_call: TRBD1
v_call: TRBV11-2
clone_size: few
j_call: TRBJ2-5
cdr3_aa: CASTLTGGQGETQYF
cdr3_nt: TGTGCCAGCACCCTGACAGGGGGTCAGGGAGAGACCCAGTACTTC

d_call: -
v_call: TRBV2
clone_size: many
j_call: TRBJ2-2
cdr3_aa: CASSARDGAGDAPGELFF
cdr3_nt: TGTGCCAGCAGTGCCCGGGACGGAGCCGGCGATGCCCCCGGGGAGCTGTTTTTT

d_call: TRBD1
v_call: TRBV12-3/TRBV12-4
clone_size: -
j_call: TRBJ2-4
cdr3_aa: CASSFGQGRGETQYF
cdr3_nt: TGTGCCAGCAGTTTTGGACAGGGGAGGGGGGAGACGCAGTACTTC

d_call: -
v_call: TRBV12-3/TRBV12-4
clone_size: many
j_call: TRBJ2-3
cdr3_aa: CASRGRAVTDTQYF
cdr3_nt: TGTGCCAGCAGGGGACGAGCGGTCACAGATACGCAGTATTTT

d_call: TRBD1
v_call: TRBV6-1
clone_size: -
j_call: TRBJ1-5
cdr3_aa: CASSDGQVHQPQHF
cdr3_nt: TGTGCCAGCAGCGACGGACAGGTACATCAGCCCCAGCATTTT

d_call: -
v_call: TRBV20-1
clone_size: -
j_call: TRBJ2-3
cdr3_aa: CSARPILLDTQYF
cdr3_nt: TGCAGTGCTAGACCTATTCTTTTGGATACGCAGTATTTT